What follows is one T cell receptor (beta chain) and its context. Its antigen specificity is not known. A junction boundary mismatches the germline segment, possibly from a read error. Expansion of CD8+CD57+ cells had been shown by flow cytometry in the patients chosen for sequencing. Every patient had a diagnosis of severe acquired aplastic anemia based on International Study of Aplastic Anemia and Agranulocytosis and Camitta criteria. No therapy had been received by the patients at the time of blood sampling. In this study, sorted CD4+ and CD8+ T cells from the blood of healthy subjects and of severe aplastic anemia patients had their TCR repertoires deep-sequenced. In the USA, patient enrollment took place under clinicaltrials.gov protocols 00001620, 01623167, 00001397, 00071045, 00081523 and 00961064. Ficoll-Paque density gradient centrifugation was used to isolate peripheral blood mononuclear cells. Before DNA extraction, CD4+ and CD8+ T cells were sorted with FACS or magnetic beads.

TCR beta VDJ combination and CDR3 sequence profiling used genomic DNA as the template. An Illumina HiSeq 2000 was used for TCR repertoire sequencing. The original pipeline was this. Repertoires were assessed using TRBV/TRBJ rearrangement plots, CDR3 size and DJ length profiles, and Simpson's diversity index. Whichever DNA sequence was most abundant in the deep sequencing data was defined as the immunodominant clone. CDR3 amino acid sequences were screened for sharing across subjects and compared with published repertoires and the VDJdb database. The public reads were quality trimmed at Q25 with fastp and then assembled into clones with MiXCR by TCRdb, keeping productive beta chains. For every CDR3 protein sequence, its rows merge into one entry that carries the most common genes and DNA. TCRdb, not the authors, supplied the V and J calls. Counted in this sample were 300,000 or so distinct CDR3 sequences; about three fifths of them appeared once. The top ten hold under 1.5% of the sample.

CDR1 DFQATT and CDR2 SNEGSKA are derived from the germline V gene (reference sequence). Reading from cysteine to phenylalanine, the CDR3 counts 16 amino acids. CDR3 DNA only is kept here, 48 bases in frame from base 1. These data come from a study of CD8+CD57+ T cells in acquired aplastic anemia (dated by TCRdb to 2016 to 2019). In terms of the full investigation: On average, sorted CD4+ and CD8+ cells yielded 3.2 ug of extracted DNA, with a range of about 0.19 to 30 ug. A CD8+CD57+ expansion meant a frequency higher than the mean frequency seen in healthy subjects.

Here is what the overall study found, with its caveats: Between patients and healthy controls, no significant difference in CD8+ Simpson's diversity was found (P=0.060). Although roughly 29 CD8+ CDR3 sequences were shared by patients and controls, these sequences appeared highly expressed in patients and within the immunodominant clones of patients.

The receptor's source is a human donor with aplastic anemia. In this chain, TRBV20-1 is recombined with TRBJ1-6, with the identity of the D gene unclear. The specimen sequenced was sorted CD4+, CD8+, or CD8+CD57+ T cells (not recorded which) from PBMCs. This receptor carries the CDR3 CSASDLHWSLGSPLHF. Here is the DNA: TGCAGTGCTAGTGATTTACATTGGTCGTTGGGTTCACCTCTCCACTTT.